There are a few counts of the clone carrying this T cell receptor (beta chain). Its antigen is still unknown. This sample is drawn from a study of T-cell memory formation after mild COVID-19. Study-level points and caveats: The second-wave clones peaking on day 37 were not confirmed as SARS-CoV-2-specific. Clones that contracted from day 15 to 85 had balanced CD4/CD8; later expanders were CD4+ biased.

TCRdb ran MiXCR on the 5' RACE reads and lists one entry per CDR3 protein. The sample consists of roughly 620,000 distinct CDR3 sequences, more than 15% of them appearing once. The CDR3 loop spans 13 amino acids. Unmatched junction bases numbered 3, after V lost 4 bases and J lost 4 bases. The receptor's source is an adult woman who had mild COVID-19 (a few samples of this study predate the infection). Cell type and time point are not known. The material sequenced was PBMCs or a T cell subset sorted from them (not recorded which). The chain is built from TRBV12-3 or TRBV12-4 and TRBJ2-5; 7 positions agree with TRBD1. The CDR3 here is CASSSRQGETQYF. The DNA for the CDR3 is TGTGCCAGCAGTTCTCGACAGGGAGAGACCCAGTACTTC.